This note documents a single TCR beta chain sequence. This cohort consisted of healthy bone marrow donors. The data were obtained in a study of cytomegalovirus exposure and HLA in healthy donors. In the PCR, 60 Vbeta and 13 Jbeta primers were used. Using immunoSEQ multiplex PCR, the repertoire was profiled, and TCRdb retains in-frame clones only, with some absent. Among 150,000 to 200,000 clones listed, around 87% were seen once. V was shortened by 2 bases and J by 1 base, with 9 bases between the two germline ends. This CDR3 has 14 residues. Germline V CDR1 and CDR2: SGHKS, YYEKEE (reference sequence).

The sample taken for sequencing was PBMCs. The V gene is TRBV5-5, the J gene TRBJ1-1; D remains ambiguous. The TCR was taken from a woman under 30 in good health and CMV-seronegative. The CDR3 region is CASSFSRQNTEAFF. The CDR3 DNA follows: TGTGCCAGCAGCTTTTCGAGGCAGAACACTGAAGCTTTCTTT.